This TCR beta chain was captured in a study of T cell repertoires in cytomegalovirus infection. Across the study: HLA-B-restricted CMV epitopes that are well studied, plus recently identified HLA-C-restricted ones, were used by the study. Both a matching HLA type and CMV infection were indicated by public TCR beta signatures.

TCRdb called the reads again in MiXCR, with one record for every CDR3 protein. The table has approximately 220,000 distinct CDR3 sequences, 38% seen once. This clonotype was counted a few times. What it binds is not known. The germline gives CDR1 SGHAT, CDR2 FQDESV (reference sequence). Trimming at V came to 3 bases and at J to 11 bases, leaving 11 bases not matched to a gene. CDR3 size: 15 residues. Study results and limitations: The ex vivo response showed dominance by HLA-C-restricted CMV-specific TCR beta clonotypes. Frequencies of public TCR beta families were cumulated, and this identified carriers of CMV plus the relevant HLA.

Sequenced here: CD8+ T cells from cultured PBMCs, sampled from culture after CMV antigen stimulation. This chain uses TRBV11-1 with TRBJ2-1, with TRBD2 matching over 9 bases. This receptor was obtained from a human donor in good health (CMV status not recorded). Some clones in this sample may be carry-over from other donors' samples. The CDR3 DNA reads as TGTGCCAGCAGCTTGGACTCCGGGACTAGCACAAAGCAGTTCTTC. This codes for CASSLDSGTSTKQFF.